These T cell receptor beta chains were read from a single sample in a study of cytomegalovirus exposure and HLA in healthy donors. Repertoires were generated with immunoSEQ multiplex PCR, while TCRdb's copy carries only in-frame clones and drops some. The data show approximately 160,000 clones, 75% seen once. Material for sequencing was PBMCs. Receptor source: a male donor in good health and CMV-seronegative. Each CDR3 is given with its conserved first and last residue. Fields, in order: J gene, D gene, CDR3 length, V gene, clone size, CDR3 DNA, CDR3 protein. A D gene is named only where the DNA matches it firmly. Size is stated for part of the rows, as once, few or many counts, or as a class when the clone is expanded.

j_gene: TRBJ2-7
d_gene: TRBD1
len: 15
v_gene: TRBV5-1
abundance: once
CDR3nt: TGCGCCAGCAGACCAGGGACAGAGAGCTTAAGCGAGCAGTACTTC
CDR3aa: CASRPGTESLSEQYF

j_gene: TRBJ2-6
d_gene: TRBD1
len: 17
v_gene: TRBV7-9
abundance: NA
CDR3nt: TGTGCCAGCTGCTTGGGGACAGGTAGCTCTGGGGCCAACGTCCTGACTTTC
CDR3aa: CASCLGTGSSGANVLTF

j_gene: TRBJ2-3
d_gene: TRBD2
len: 12
v_gene: TRBV2
abundance: NA
CDR3nt: TGTGCCAGCAGGGGACTAACAGATACGCAGTATTTT
CDR3aa: CASRGLTDTQYF

j_gene: TRBJ1-2
d_gene: TRBD1
len: 16
v_gene: TRBV5-4
abundance: once
CDR3nt: TGTGCCAGCAGCACTGGAGGGGACAGAGTAGACTATGGCTACACCTTC
CDR3aa: CASSTGGDRVDYGYTF

j_gene: TRBJ2-7
d_gene: TRBD2
len: 15
v_gene: TRBV6-1
abundance: NA
CDR3nt: TGTGCCAGCAGGAAGGGGGAGCGGGAGGCTGAAGAGCAGTACTTC
CDR3aa: CASRKGEREAEEQYF

j_gene: TRBJ2-5
d_gene: TRBD2
len: 16
v_gene: TRBV2
abundance: NA
CDR3nt: TGTGCCAGCAGTGGGACTAGCGGGGGGGCCGGAGAGACCCAGTACTTC
CDR3aa: CASSGTSGGAGETQYF

j_gene: TRBJ2-1
d_gene: TRBD2
len: 12
v_gene: TRBV11-2
abundance: NA
CDR3nt: TGTGCCAGCCTTGGACTAGTAAATGAGCAGTTCTTC
CDR3aa: CASLGLVNEQFF

j_gene: TRBJ2-7
d_gene: NA
len: 15
v_gene: TRBV7-9
abundance: NA
CDR3nt: TGTGCCAGCAGCCATAAAGACAGCTACCTCTACGAGCAGTACTTC
CDR3aa: CASSHKDSYLYEQYF

j_gene: TRBJ1-1
d_gene: NA
len: 13
v_gene: TRBV27
abundance: NA
CDR3nt: TGTGCCAGCAGTTTTCTGGGGAGCGCTGAAGCTTTCTTT
CDR3aa: CASSFLGSAEAFF

j_gene: TRBJ2-2
d_gene: TRBD2
len: 14
v_gene: TRBV5-1
abundance: few
CDR3nt: TGCGCCAGCAGCTTAGCGGGGAGCACCGGGGAGCTGTTTTTT
CDR3aa: CASSLAGSTGELFF

j_gene: TRBJ1-5
d_gene: NA
len: 15
v_gene: TRBV30
abundance: NA
CDR3nt: TGTGCCTGGAGCGCGAGAGGGTCGTTTAATCAGCCCCAGCATTTT
CDR3aa: CAWSARGSFNQPQHF

j_gene: TRBJ2-3
d_gene: NA
len: 14
v_gene: TRBV7-2
abundance: NA
CDR3nt: TGTGCCAGCAGCCCTGCACTGGGCACAGATACGCAGTATTTT
CDR3aa: CASSPALGTDTQYF

j_gene: TRBJ2-7
d_gene: TRBD1
len: 16
v_gene: TRBV5-1
abundance: once
CDR3nt: TGCGCCAGCAGCAGCACCGGGACAGGTCTTGCCTACGAGCAGTACTTC
CDR3aa: CASSSTGTGLAYEQYF

j_gene: TRBJ2-2
d_gene: TRBD1
len: 13
v_gene: TRBV15
abundance: NA
CDR3nt: TGTGCCACCAGCAGCTCCGGACAGGGAAAGCTGTTTTTT
CDR3aa: CATSSSGQGKLFF

j_gene: TRBJ2-5
d_gene: TRBD1
len: 13
v_gene: TRBV6-5
abundance: NA
CDR3nt: TGTGCCAGCAGGAGGACAGGGGGAGAGACCCAGTACTTC
CDR3aa: CASRRTGGETQYF

j_gene: TRBJ2-6
d_gene: NA
len: 17
v_gene: TRBV7-3
abundance: NA
CDR3nt: TGTGCCAGCAGCTTAAATCCTGGACAGACTGGGGCCAACGTCCTGACTTTC
CDR3aa: CASSLNPGQTGANVLTF

j_gene: TRBJ2-3
d_gene: NA
len: 11
v_gene: TRBV2
abundance: NA
CDR3nt: TGTGCCAGCAACAGGATGGATACGCAGTATTTT
CDR3aa: CASNRMDTQYF

j_gene: TRBJ1-3
d_gene: NA
len: 15
v_gene: TRBV7-2
abundance: NA
CDR3nt: TGTGCCAGCAGCTTAGGCGAGACAGCCGGAAACACCATATATTTT
CDR3aa: CASSLGETAGNTIYF

j_gene: TRBJ2-2
d_gene: NA
len: 15
v_gene: TRBV19
abundance: NA
CDR3nt: TGTGCCAGTAGCCATCCGGGACATAACACCGGGGAGCTGTTTTTT
CDR3aa: CASSHPGHNTGELFF

j_gene: TRBJ2-7
d_gene: NA
len: 14
v_gene: TRBV19
abundance: NA
CDR3nt: TGTGCCAGTAGTATAGATCATGCAGGGAACGAGCAGTACTTC
CDR3aa: CASSIDHAGNEQYF

j_gene: TRBJ2-7
d_gene: TRBD1
len: 14
v_gene: TRBV30
abundance: NA
CDR3nt: TGTGCCTGGAGTGTAGGACAGGGCTCCTACGAGCAGTACTTC
CDR3aa: CAWSVGQGSYEQYF

j_gene: TRBJ1-1
d_gene: NA
len: 17
v_gene: TRBV15
abundance: NA
CDR3nt: TGTGCCACCAGCAGAGATCTCGAGGGAGGTTGGAACACTGAAGCTTTCTTT
CDR3aa: CATSRDLEGGWNTEAFF

j_gene: TRBJ2-2
d_gene: TRBD2
len: 16
v_gene: TRBV5-6
abundance: NA
CDR3nt: TGTGCCAGCAGCTTGGTTGCGGGGGGGTACACCGGGGAGCTGTTTTTT
CDR3aa: CASSLVAGGYTGELFF

j_gene: TRBJ1-6
d_gene: NA
len: 14
v_gene: TRBV19
abundance: many
CDR3nt: TGTGCCAGTAGTCCCGCGGGGCCGTTGTCACCCCTCCACTTT
CDR3aa: CASSPAGPLSPLHF

j_gene: TRBJ2-1
d_gene: TRBD1
len: 15
v_gene: TRBV10-3
abundance: NA
CDR3nt: TGTGCCATCAGTTGGGACAGGGAGATTGTCAATGAGCAGTTCTTC
CDR3aa: CAISWDREIVNEQFF

j_gene: TRBJ1-2
d_gene: NA
len: 13
v_gene: TRBV6-6
abundance: NA
CDR3nt: TGTGCCAGCAGTTACTCGACTCGGGAGGGCTACACCTTC
CDR3aa: CASSYSTREGYTF

j_gene: TRBJ1-2
d_gene: NA
len: 17
v_gene: TRBV19
abundance: few
CDR3nt: TGTGCCAGTAGTCCACTCCCCACAGGGCCTCTATTGTATGGCTACACCTTC
CDR3aa: CASSPLPTGPLLYGYTF

j_gene: TRBJ1-1
d_gene: NA
len: 14
v_gene: TRBV15
abundance: once
CDR3nt: TGTGCCACCAGCAGGCGGACGGACAGCCTTGAAGCTTTCTTT
CDR3aa: CATSRRTDSLEAFF

j_gene: TRBJ2-7
d_gene: NA
len: 14
v_gene: TRBV7-8
abundance: NA
CDR3nt: TGTGCCAGCAGCTTGTCGGGGGGCGCCTACGAGCAGTACTTC
CDR3aa: CASSLSGGAYEQYF

j_gene: TRBJ1-5
d_gene: NA
len: 13
v_gene: TRBV9
abundance: few
CDR3nt: TGTGCCAGCAGCCTCGGACTGTTACAGCCCCAGCATTTT
CDR3aa: CASSLGLLQPQHF

j_gene: TRBJ1-3
d_gene: TRBD1
len: 15
v_gene: TRBV4-2
abundance: NA
CDR3nt: TGTGCCAGCAGCCACCCACAGGGGGCTGGAAACACCATATATTTT
CDR3aa: CASSHPQGAGNTIYF

j_gene: TRBJ1-1
d_gene: NA
len: 11
v_gene: TRBV19
abundance: few
CDR3nt: TGTGCCAGTAGTATAGACAGGGTGGCTTTCTTT
CDR3aa: CASSIDRVAFF

j_gene: TRBJ2-6
d_gene: TRBD1
len: 16
v_gene: TRBV18
abundance: NA
CDR3nt: TGTGCCAGCTCACCCGACAGGGTATCTGGGGCCAACGTCCTGACTTTC
CDR3aa: CASSPDRVSGANVLTF

j_gene: TRBJ2-7
d_gene: NA
len: 12
v_gene: TRBV18
abundance: NA
CDR3nt: TGTGCCAGCTCACCAACACACTACGAGCAGTACTTC
CDR3aa: CASSPTHYEQYF

j_gene: TRBJ2-3
d_gene: NA
len: 13
v_gene: TRBV15
abundance: NA
CDR3nt: TGTGCCACCAGCAGGGGAGACACAGATACGCAGTATTTT
CDR3aa: CATSRGDTDTQYF